Here is one T cell receptor (beta chain) with its context. No antigen is known for it. The record originates from a study of cytomegalovirus exposure and HLA in healthy donors. Study-wide results and limits: More clonal expansion characterized HLA-associated TCR beta chains than equally common others in a later analysis. Listed as cytomegalovirus-associated were 150 or so TCR beta chains.

Unmatched junction bases numbered 2, after V lost 3 bases and J lost 8 bases. The CDR3 runs 13 residues. Per germline, CDR1 SGDLS and CDR2 YYNGEE. PCR used 60 Vbeta primers and 13 Jbeta primers. Method: immunoSEQ multiplex PCR; TCRdb's copy keeps in-frame clones and lacks some. This sample has about 41,000 clones, with over 70% found just once. What was sequenced was PBMCs. The clonotype originates from a man over 45 in good health and CMV-seronegative. The rearrangement uses TRBV9 and TRBJ1-6; TRBD1 matches 7 bases. The CDR3 DNA reads TGTGCCAGCAGCGCGACAGGGTATTCACCCCTCCACTTT. Translation gives CASSATGYSPLHF.